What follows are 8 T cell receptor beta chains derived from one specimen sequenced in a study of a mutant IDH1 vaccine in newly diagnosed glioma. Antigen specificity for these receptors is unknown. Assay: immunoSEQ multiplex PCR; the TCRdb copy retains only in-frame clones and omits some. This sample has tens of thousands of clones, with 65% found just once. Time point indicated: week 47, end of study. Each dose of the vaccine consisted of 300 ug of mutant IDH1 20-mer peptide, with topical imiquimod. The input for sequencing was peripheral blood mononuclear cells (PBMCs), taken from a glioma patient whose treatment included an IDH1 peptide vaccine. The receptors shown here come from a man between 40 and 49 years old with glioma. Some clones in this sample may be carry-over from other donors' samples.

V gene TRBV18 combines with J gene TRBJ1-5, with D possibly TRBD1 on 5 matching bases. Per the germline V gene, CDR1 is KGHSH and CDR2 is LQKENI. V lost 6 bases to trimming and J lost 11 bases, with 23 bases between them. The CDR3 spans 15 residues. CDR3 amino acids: CASSLQDSPGGAQHF. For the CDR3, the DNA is TGTGCCAGCTCCCTACAAGACAGCCCCGGAGGTGCCCAGCATTTT.

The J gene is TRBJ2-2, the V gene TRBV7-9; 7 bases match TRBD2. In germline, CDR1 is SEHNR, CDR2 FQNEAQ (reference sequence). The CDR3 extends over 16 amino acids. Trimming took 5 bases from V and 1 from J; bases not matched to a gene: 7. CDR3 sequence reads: CASSRVSGGNTGELFF. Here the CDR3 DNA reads TGTGCCAGCAGCCGCGTTTCGGGGGGGAACACCGGGGAGCTGTTTTTT.

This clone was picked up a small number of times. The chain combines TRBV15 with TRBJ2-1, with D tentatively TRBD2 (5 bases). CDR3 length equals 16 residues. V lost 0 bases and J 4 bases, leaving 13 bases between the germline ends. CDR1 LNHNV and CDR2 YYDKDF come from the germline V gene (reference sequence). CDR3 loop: CATSRDLLSGYNEQFF. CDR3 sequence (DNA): TGTGCCACCAGCAGAGATCTTCTAAGCGGATACAATGAGCAGTTCTTC.

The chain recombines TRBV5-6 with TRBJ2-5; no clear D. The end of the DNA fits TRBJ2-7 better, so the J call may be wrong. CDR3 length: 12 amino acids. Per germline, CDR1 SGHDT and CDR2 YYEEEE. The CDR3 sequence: CASSLVGDEQYF. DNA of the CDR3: TGTGCCAGCAGCTTGGTTGGGGACGAGCAGTACTTC.

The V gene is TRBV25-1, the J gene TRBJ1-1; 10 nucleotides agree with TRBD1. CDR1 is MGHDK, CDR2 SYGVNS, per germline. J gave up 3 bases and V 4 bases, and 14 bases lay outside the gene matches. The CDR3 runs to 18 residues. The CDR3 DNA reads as TGTGCCAGCAGTGCCAACCCGGGACAGGGGTATAGATACACTGAAGCTTTCTTT. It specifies CASSANPGQGYRYTEAFF.

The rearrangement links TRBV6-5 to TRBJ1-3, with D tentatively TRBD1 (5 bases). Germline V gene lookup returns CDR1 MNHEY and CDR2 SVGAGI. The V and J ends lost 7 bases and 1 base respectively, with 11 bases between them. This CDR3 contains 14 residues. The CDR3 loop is CASMAGLSGNTIYF. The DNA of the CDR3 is TGTGCCAGCATGGCAGGGCTGTCTGGAAACACCATATATTTT.

The CDR3 here is CASSLARAGAEAFF. In DNA form, the CDR3 reads TGCGCCAGCAGCTTGGCCCGTGCAGGCGCTGAAGCTTTCTTT. This rearrangement joins TRBV5-1 to TRBJ1-1, with D unclear. CDR3 size: 14 residues. V was clipped by 0 bases and J by 6 bases, with 12 bases between them. Germline loops: CDR1 SGHRS, CDR2 YFSETQ.

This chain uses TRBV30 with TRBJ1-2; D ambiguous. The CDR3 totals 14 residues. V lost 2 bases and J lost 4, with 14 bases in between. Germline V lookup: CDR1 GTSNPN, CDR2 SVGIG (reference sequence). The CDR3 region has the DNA TGTGCCTGGAGTTCGGCCGGGGTCCCCTATGGCTACACCTTC. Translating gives CAWSSAGVPYGYTF.